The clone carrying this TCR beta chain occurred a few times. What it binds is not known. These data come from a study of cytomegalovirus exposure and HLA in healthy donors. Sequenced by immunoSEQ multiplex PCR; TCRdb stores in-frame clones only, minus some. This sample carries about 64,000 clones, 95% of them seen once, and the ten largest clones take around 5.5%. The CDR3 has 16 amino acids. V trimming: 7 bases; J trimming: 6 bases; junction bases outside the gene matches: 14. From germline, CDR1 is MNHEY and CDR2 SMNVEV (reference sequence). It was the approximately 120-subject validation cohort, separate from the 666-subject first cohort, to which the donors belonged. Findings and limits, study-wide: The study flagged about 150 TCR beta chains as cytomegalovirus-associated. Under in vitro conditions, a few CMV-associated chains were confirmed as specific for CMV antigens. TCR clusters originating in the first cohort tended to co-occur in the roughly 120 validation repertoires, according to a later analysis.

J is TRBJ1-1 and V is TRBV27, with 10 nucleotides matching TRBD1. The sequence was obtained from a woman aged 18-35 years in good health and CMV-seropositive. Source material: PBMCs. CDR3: CASTPVGTGDPSEAFF. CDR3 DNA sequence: TGTGCCAGCACGCCAGTCGGGACAGGGGACCCCTCTGAAGCTTTCTTT.